This TCR beta chain was documented in a study of T cell responses to AZD1222 COVID-19 vaccine. General observations from the study: Unmutated variant regions are reportedly targeted by nearly half of spike-specific TCRs.

Of note for this clone: What it recognizes is unknown.

The method was immunoSEQ multiplex PCR; TCRdb's version includes in-frame clones alone and lacks a portion of them. The table shows approximately 100,000 clones, with nearly 90% occurring only once. The clonotype was recovered from an adult in good health. Here the sequenced sample was peripheral blood, taken on day 0 of AZD1222 vaccination.

The CDR3 region is CASSLQEGLSTEAFF. In DNA, the CDR3 is TGTGCCAGCTCACTCCAAGAGGGTTTGAGCACTGAAGCTTTCTTT. The rearrangement uses TRBV18 and TRBJ1-1; D unclear. The length of the CDR3 is 15 residues. V was pared by 4 bases and J by 4 bases, with 16 bases between. CDR1 is KGHSH and CDR2 is LQKENI in the germline V gene.